The T cell receptor (beta chain) described here comes from a study of T cell responses to AZD1222 COVID-19 vaccine. Study-level findings and limits: Donors were largely white British and mainly female; clonal diversity was possibly underestimated. The study reported that nearly half of spike-specific TCRs target unmutated variant regions. Repertoires were sampled only after the peak T cell response. Baseline seropositivity occurred in only a handful of AZD1222 recipients.

The CDR3 is made up of 12 amino acids. V lost 8 bases, J lost 7 bases, and 14 bases lay in between. About this clone: Its antigen is not identified.

Here immunoSEQ multiplex PCR was the method, and the copy in TCRdb shows in-frame clones only, minus some. The sample records fewer than 85,000 clones, about four fifths being singletons. The sequencing here drew on peripheral blood, taken 28 days after the second AZD1222 dose. The sequence was collected from an adult who received the AZD1222 COVID-19 vaccine. The chain recombines TRBV12-3 or TRBV12-4 with TRBJ1-1, with TRBD1 as a possible D gene (5 bases). The CDR3 DNA follows: TGTGCCAGCCGTGGGGCGGGCGGTGAAGCTTTCTTT. This translates into CASRGAGGEAFF.